The T cell receptor (beta chain) described here comes from a study of breast tumors, draining lymph nodes, adjacent tissues. Whole-study findings and limits: Tumor repertoires ranked between lymph nodes and nontumor tissue in diversity, with V and J gene preferences. Findings are consistent with lymph node origin and intratumoral expansion of most tumor T cells. Data only fit, rather than demonstrated, lymph node origin of most tumor T cells.

Breast cancer patients provided tissue from their axillary draining lymph nodes. This clonotype was seen repeatedly, ten times or more. The target antigen is unknown. Each CDR3 protein gets one entry after TCRdb re-called the multiplex PCR reads with MiXCR. This sample has around 130,000 distinct CDR3 sequences; approximately 30% occur once, and the top ten carry about 2.5%. Per germline, CDR1 SNHLY and CDR2 FYNNEI. Deletions cut 10 bases from V and 0 bases from J, with 15 bases between. This CDR3 has 15 amino acids. The gene calls are TRBV2 and TRBJ1-4; no definite D call. The TCR originated in a female donor with breast cancer. Some clones in this sample may be carry-over from other donors' samples. The specimen sequenced was axillary lymph node tissue. The CDR3 sequence is CATTVTTSTNEKLFF. Written as DNA, the CDR3 is TGTGCCACCACAGTAACAACTTCAACTAATGAAAAACTGTTTTTT. The variable domain in full, completed from reference TRBV2 and TRBJ1-4, reads EPEVTQTPSHQVTQMGQEVILRCVPISNHLYFYWYRQILGQKVEFLVSFYNNEISEKSEIFDDQFSVERPDGSNFTLKIRSTKLEDSAMYFCATTVTTSTNEKLFFGSGTQLSVL.